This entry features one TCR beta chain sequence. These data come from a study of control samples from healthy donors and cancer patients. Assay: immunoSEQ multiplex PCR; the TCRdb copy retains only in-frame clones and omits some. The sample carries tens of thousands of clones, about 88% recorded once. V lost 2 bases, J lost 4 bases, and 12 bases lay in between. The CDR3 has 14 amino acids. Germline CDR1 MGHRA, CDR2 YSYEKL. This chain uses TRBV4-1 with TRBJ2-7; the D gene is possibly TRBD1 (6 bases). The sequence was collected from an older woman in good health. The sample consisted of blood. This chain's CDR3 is CASSQSTGLYEQYF. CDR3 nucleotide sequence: TGCGCCAGCAGCCAATCGACAGGATTGTACGAGCAGTACTTC.